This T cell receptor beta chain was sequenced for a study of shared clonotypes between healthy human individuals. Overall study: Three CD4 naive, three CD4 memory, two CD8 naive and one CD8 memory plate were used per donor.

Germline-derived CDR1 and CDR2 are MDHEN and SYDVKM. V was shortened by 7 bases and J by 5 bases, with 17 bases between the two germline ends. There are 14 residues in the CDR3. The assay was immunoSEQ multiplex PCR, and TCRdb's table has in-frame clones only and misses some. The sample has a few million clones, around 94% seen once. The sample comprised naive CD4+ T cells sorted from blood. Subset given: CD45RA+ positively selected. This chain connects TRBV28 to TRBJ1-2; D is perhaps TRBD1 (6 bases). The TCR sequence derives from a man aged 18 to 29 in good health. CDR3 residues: CASTLGTGWYGYTF. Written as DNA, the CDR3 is TGTGCCAGCACCTTGGGTACAGGGTGGTATGGCTACACCTTC.